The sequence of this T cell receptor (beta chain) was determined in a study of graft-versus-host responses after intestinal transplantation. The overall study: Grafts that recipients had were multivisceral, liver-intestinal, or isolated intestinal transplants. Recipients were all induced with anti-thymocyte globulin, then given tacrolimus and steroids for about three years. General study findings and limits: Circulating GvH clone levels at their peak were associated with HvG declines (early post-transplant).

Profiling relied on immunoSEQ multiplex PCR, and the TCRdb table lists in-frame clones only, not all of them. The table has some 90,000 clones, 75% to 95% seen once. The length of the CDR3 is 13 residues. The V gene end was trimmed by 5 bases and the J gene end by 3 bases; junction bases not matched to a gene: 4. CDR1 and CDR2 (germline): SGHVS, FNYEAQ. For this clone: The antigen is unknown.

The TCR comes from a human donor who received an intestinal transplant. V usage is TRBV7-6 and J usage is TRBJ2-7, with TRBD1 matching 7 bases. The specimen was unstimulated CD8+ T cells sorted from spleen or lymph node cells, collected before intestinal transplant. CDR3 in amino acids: CASSTGDGYEQYF. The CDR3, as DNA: TGTGCCAGCAGCACAGGGGACGGCTACGAGCAGTACTTC.